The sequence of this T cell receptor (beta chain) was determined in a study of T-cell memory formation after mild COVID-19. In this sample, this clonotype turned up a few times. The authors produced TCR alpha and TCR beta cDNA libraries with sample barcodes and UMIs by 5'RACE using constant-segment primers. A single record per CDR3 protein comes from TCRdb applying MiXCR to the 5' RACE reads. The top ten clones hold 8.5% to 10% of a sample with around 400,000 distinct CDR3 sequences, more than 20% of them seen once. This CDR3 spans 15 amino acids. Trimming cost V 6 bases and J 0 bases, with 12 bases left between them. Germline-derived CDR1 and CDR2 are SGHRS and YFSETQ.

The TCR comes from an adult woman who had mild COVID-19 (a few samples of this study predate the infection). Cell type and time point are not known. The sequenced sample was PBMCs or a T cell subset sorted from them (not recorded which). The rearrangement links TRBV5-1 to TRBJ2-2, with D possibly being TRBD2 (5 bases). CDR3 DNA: TGCGCCAGCATAAGGGAGCCCCCGAACACCGGGGAGCTGTTTTTT. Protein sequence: CASIREPPNTGELFF.